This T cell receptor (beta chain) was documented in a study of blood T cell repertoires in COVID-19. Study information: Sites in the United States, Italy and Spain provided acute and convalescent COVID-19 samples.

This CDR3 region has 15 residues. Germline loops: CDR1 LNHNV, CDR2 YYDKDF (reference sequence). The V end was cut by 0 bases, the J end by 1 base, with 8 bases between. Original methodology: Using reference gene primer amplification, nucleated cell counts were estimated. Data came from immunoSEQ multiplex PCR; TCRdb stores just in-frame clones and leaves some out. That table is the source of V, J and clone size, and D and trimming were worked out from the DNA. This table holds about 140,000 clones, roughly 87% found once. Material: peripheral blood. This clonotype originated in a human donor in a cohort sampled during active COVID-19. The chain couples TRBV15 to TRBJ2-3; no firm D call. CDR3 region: CATSRDRVRTDTQYF. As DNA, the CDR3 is TGTGCCACCAGCAGAGATCGGGTCCGCACAGATACGCAGTATTTT.